This T cell receptor beta chain was recorded in a study of cytomegalovirus exposure and HLA in healthy donors. The V gene end was trimmed by 10 bases and the J gene end by 7 bases; junction bases not matched to a gene: 17. CDR3 size: 15 residues. Germline CDR1 reads MNHEY; CDR2 reads SVGAGI. Notes on the study in general: TCR beta chains numbering under 200 were designated cytomegalovirus-associated.

Comment on this clone: The antigen is unknown.

Primers included in the PCR were 60 Vbeta and 13 Jbeta primers. TCRdb keeps only in-frame clones here, not all; method: immunoSEQ multiplex PCR. This sample has roughly 120,000 clones, with around 85% found just once. Each donor was healthy, and each was a bone marrow donor. This chain joins TRBV6-5 and TRBJ2-7; TRBD1 agrees at 9 bases. Input material: PBMCs. This sequence was found in a man aged 30 to 45 in good health and CMV-seropositive. The chain's CDR3 is CATLGRGQGTREQYF. The CDR3 DNA reads as TGTGCCACCCTCGGGCGGGGACAGGGTACTCGAGAGCAGTACTTC.